This T cell receptor (beta chain) was sequenced for a study of T cell responses to AZD1222 COVID-19 vaccine. Overall study results and limits: Spike-wide vaccine-associated CD4 TCRs dominated at 160-218 and 743-854.

CDR1 and CDR2 from the germline V gene are LNHDA and SQIVND (reference sequence). The CDR3 extends over 14 amino acids. The germline V and J ends were trimmed by 4 bases and 0 bases, with 7 bases remaining between them. On this clone itself: The antigen is unknown.

Libraries were prepared by immunoSEQ multiplex PCR; TCRdb keeps only in-frame clonotypes and omits some of them. The profile shows 100,000 to 150,000 clones, about nine tenths of them singletons. The material sequenced was peripheral blood, taken 28 days after the second AZD1222 dose. The sequence came from an adult who received the AZD1222 COVID-19 vaccine. This rearrangement joins TRBV19 to TRBJ2-1; D gene uncertain. CDR3 sequence reads: CASSSRSSYNEQFF. The CDR3 region has the DNA TGTGCCAGTAGTAGCCGCAGCTCCTACAATGAGCAGTTCTTC.